The 14 T cell receptor beta chains given below trace back to one sample, sequenced in a study of identical twins (dated by TCRdb to 2016 to 2017). The library was built by means of 5' RACE. This sample was sequenced with an Illumina HiSeq 2000. Clones were called with MiXCR by TCRdb after fastp trimmed the public reads at Q25, and only in-frame beta chains were retained. Each entry is one CDR3 protein sequence, shown with its most common DNA and genes. The sample table lists about 570,000 distinct CDR3 sequences, 7.5% to 10% of them with a count of one. Of the sample, under 3% is held by the ten largest clones. In addition, the sample was reused for a study of yellow fever vaccine responses in identical twins.

The sequencing sample was made of PBMCs. These receptors all come from a young woman in good health.

There are many counts of this clonotype. CDR3 nucleotide sequence: TGTGCCAGCAGCTACGCCGGGACAGTGAACACTGAAGCTTTCTTT. Translating it yields CASSYAGTVNTEAFF. V gene TRBV7-2 combines with J gene TRBJ1-1; 7 bases are a match to TRBD1. Germline loops: CDR1 SGHTA, CDR2 FQGNSA. V shed 4 bases and J 0 bases; nucleotides not matched to a gene: 5. This CDR3 spans 15 amino acids. Combining the CDR3 with reference TRBV7-2 and TRBJ1-1 gives the whole variable domain GAGVSQSPSNKVTEKGKDVELRCDPISGHTALYWYRQSLGQGLEFLIYFQGNSAPDKSGLPSDRFSAERTGGSVSTLTIQRTQQEDSAVYLCASSYAGTVNTEAFFGQGTRLTVV.

CDR3 sequence: CAISESRAGGQGTRSDEQYF. The CDR3 DNA sequence: TGTGCCATCAGTGAGTCGAGGGCCGGTGGCCAGGGGACGAGGTCGGACGAGCAGTACTTC. The chain uses TRBV10-3 and TRBJ2-7, with D maybe TRBD1 (6 bases). V gave up 0 bases and J gave up 5 bases, with 29 bases separating them. In germline, CDR1 is ENHRY, CDR2 SYGVKD. This CDR3 spans 20 amino acids.

The chain links TRBV12-3 or TRBV12-4 to TRBJ1-6; no definite D call. The CDR3 spans 11 residues. V was cut by 3 bases and J by 8 bases, with 2 bases left in between. The CDR3 spells CASSFDSPLHF. The DNA of the CDR3 is TGTGCCAGCAGTTTCGATTCACCCCTCCACTTT.

The chain carries TRBV3-1 and TRBJ2-1, with a tentative D call TRBD1 (6 bases). Germline CDR1 is LGHDT and CDR2 is YNNKEL (reference sequence). The CDR3 loop spans 12 amino acids. Between the trimmed V and J ends, which lost 1 base and 14 bases, there was a span of 12 bases. CDR3 DNA sequence: TGTGCCAGCAGCCAAGTGGCAGGGGATGAGTTCTTC. It is translated as CASSQVAGDEFF.

The genes are TRBV15 and TRBJ2-3; weak D call: TRBD1 (5 bases). This CDR3 comprises 14 residues. With 0 bases removed from V and 2 bases from J, the gap between germline ends came to 6 bases. Germline CDR1 is LNHNV and CDR2 is YYDKDF (reference sequence). The CDR3 protein is CATSRDRVTDTQYF. DNA for the CDR3: TGTGCCACCAGCAGAGACAGGGTCACAGATACGCAGTATTTT. Full variable domain (remainder filled in from reference TRBV15 and TRBJ2-3): DAMVIQNPRYQVTQFGKPVTLSCSQTLNHNVMYWYQQKSSQAPKLLFHYYDKDFNNEADTPDNFQSRRPNTSFCFLDIRSPGLGDTAMYLCATSRDRVTDTQYFGPGTRLTVL.

This clonotype was seen repeatedly, ten times or more. The chain links TRBV4-1 to TRBJ1-2; no reliable D call. Trimming left V 0 bases short and J 3 bases short, with 14 bases between. This CDR3 region has 16 residues. From germline, CDR1 is MGHRA and CDR2 YSYEKL. This chain's CDR3 is CASSQDLWESDYGYTF. The CDR3 nucleotides read TGCGCCAGCAGCCAAGATTTATGGGAATCGGACTATGGCTACACCTTC.

This clonotype appeared a few times. This chain connects TRBV5-5 to TRBJ2-3; no firm D call. This CDR3 has 14 residues. CDR1 SGHKS and CDR2 YYEKEE come from the germline V gene (reference sequence). V was pared by 6 bases and J by 4 bases, with 15 bases between. The CDR3 sequence is CASTRLQLADTQYF. The CDR3 nucleotides are TGTGCCAGCACCAGGCTGCAATTAGCAGATACGCAGTATTTT.

This clonotype has only a few counts. The chain combines TRBV20-1 with TRBJ2-5; D unresolved. The germline gives CDR1 DFQATT, CDR2 SNEGSKA (reference sequence). V was pared by 5 bases and J by 4 bases, with 11 bases between. The CDR3 is 12 amino acids. The DNA for the CDR3 is TGCAGTGCTGGAAAGTTGGGAGAGACCCAGTACTTC. Protein product: CSAGKLGETQYF.

This clonotype was seen at least ten times. The genes are TRBV10-3 and TRBJ1-1, with 8 bases fitting TRBD1. Trimming removed 5 bases from V and 5 bases from J; junction bases left unmatched: 7. The CDR3 covers 14 residues. CDR1 is ENHRY and CDR2 is SYGVKD in the germline V gene. The CDR3 DNA is TGTGCCATCAGTCCCGGGACAGGAAGGACTGAAGCTTTCTTT. This sequence encodes CAISPGTGRTEAFF.

The chain joins TRBV24-1 to TRBJ2-1; TRBD2 might be the D (6 bases). CDR1 and CDR2 (germline): KGHDR, SFDVKD. Between the trimmed V and J ends, which lost 5 bases and 3 bases, there was a span of 10 bases. The CDR3 consists of 14 residues. CDR3 sequence (DNA): TGTGCCACCAGTGGTGTAGCGGACTACAATGAGCAGTTCTTC. The encoded protein is CATSGVADYNEQFF.

This clonotype has at least ten counts. The rearrangement uses TRBV5-1 and TRBJ2-3, with 10 positions matching TRBD1. The CDR3 is made up of 15 amino acids. Losses at the gene ends were 4 bases for V and 5 bases for J; bases not matched to a gene: 7. Germline V lookup: CDR1 SGHRS, CDR2 YFSETQ. The CDR3 sequence is CASSTGQGVIDTQYF. CDR3 coding DNA: TGCGCCAGCAGCACCGGACAGGGGGTGATAGATACGCAGTATTTT.

In its sample, this clonotype was seen many times. The rearrangement uses TRBV6-5 and TRBJ2-1; D is unresolved. Germline CDR1 reads MNHEY; CDR2 reads SVGAGI. The CDR3 runs to 16 residues. Trimming stripped 1 base from V and 0 bases from J, with 10 bases between. The CDR3 region has the DNA TGTGCCAGCAGTTACTTTGGTTCGAGCTCCTACAATGAGCAGTTCTTC. Protein product: CASSYFGSSSYNEQFF.

The gene calls are TRBV6-5 and TRBJ2-5; D perhaps matches TRBD1 (6 bases). V was trimmed by 0 bases and J by 3 bases, leaving 8 bases between them. The CDR3 contains 14 residues. Per the germline V gene, CDR1 is MNHEY and CDR2 is SVGAGI. CDR3: CASSYSPGEETQYF. DNA of the CDR3: TGTGCCAGCAGTTACTCTCCAGGGGAAGAGACCCAGTACTTC.

This chain connects TRBV27 to TRBJ1-5; D is undetermined. Germline CDR1 and CDR2: MNHEY and SMNVEV (reference sequence). The CDR3 sequence is 14 residues long. V lost 10 bases and J 2 bases, leaving 15 bases between the germline ends. CDR3 in amino acids: CATSIFGGNQPQHF. The CDR3 DNA sequence: TGTGCCACCAGCATTTTCGGGGGCAATCAGCCCCAGCATTTT.